The sequence of this T cell receptor (beta chain) was determined in a study of identical twins. TCRdb itself ran the 5' RACE reads through MiXCR, one entry per CDR3 protein. This repertoire shows 410,000 or so distinct CDR3 sequences, 18% found once; its top ten account for less than 15%. Trimming pared 4 bases from V and 4 bases from J, leaving 19 bases between. Germline V gene lookup returns CDR1 SGHNT and CDR2 YYREEE (reference sequence). CDR3 size: 16 residues. The source material was naive T cells sorted from blood. The V gene is TRBV5-4, the J gene TRBJ2-3, with D maybe TRBD2 (5 bases). This sequence originates from a man aged 45 to 65 in good health. CDR3 residues: CASSPGGLRSADTQYF. In DNA form, the CDR3 reads TGTGCCAGCAGCCCTGGCGGGCTAAGGAGCGCAGATACGCAGTATTTT.